This entry lists 17 T cell receptor beta chains sequenced from one sample in a study of blood T cell repertoires in COVID-19. Sequenced by immunoSEQ multiplex PCR; TCRdb stores in-frame clones only, minus some. The table shows 30,000 to 40,000 clones, with 70% to 80% occurring only once. The specimen was peripheral blood. The source is a human donor in a cohort sampled during active COVID-19.

This chain links TRBV7-9 with TRBJ2-7; D gene unclear. Germline V gives CDR1 SEHNR, CDR2 FQNEAQ (reference sequence). The CDR3 spans 12 residues. Trimming cost V 2 bases and J 4 bases, with 6 bases left between them. The DNA for the CDR3 is TGTGCCAGCAGCTTATCAGGATACGAGCAGTACTTC. Residues: CASSLSGYEQYF. Full variable domain (outside the CDR3, taken from reference TRBV7-9 and TRBJ2-7): DTGVSQNPRHKITKRGQNVTFRCDPISEHNRLYWYRQTLGQGPEFLTYFQNEAQLEKSRLLSDRFSAERPKGSFSTLEIQRTEQGDSAMYLCASSLSGYEQYFGPGTRLTVT.

This chain uses TRBV5-1 with TRBJ1-2; TRBD1 matches 10 bases. V dropped 0 bases and J dropped 4; count of bases not matched to a gene: 3. Germline values: CDR1 SGHRS, CDR2 YFSETQ. The CDR3 runs to 15 residues. The CDR3 DNA reads as TGCGCCAGCAGCTTGGATGACAGGGGGCCCTATGGCTACACCTTC. Translating it yields CASSLDDRGPYGYTF.

J is TRBJ1-1 and V is TRBV11-2; D may be TRBD1 (5 bases). Germline values: CDR1 SGHAT, CDR2 FQNNGV. Trimming took 6 bases from V and 1 from J, leaving 12 bases between them. This CDR3 has 14 amino acids. The CDR3 loop is CASRPTTGNTEAFF. CDR3 nucleotides: TGTGCCAGCAGACCAACTACAGGGAACACTGAAGCTTTCTTT. Full variable domain (missing parts from reference TRBV11-2 and TRBJ1-1): EAGVAQSPRYKIIEKRQSVAFWCNPISGHATLYWYQQILGQGPKLLIQFQNNGVVDDSQLPKDRFSAERLKGVDSTLKIQPAKLEDSAVYLCASRPTTGNTEAFFGQGTRLTVV.

The chain links TRBV5-4 to TRBJ1-3; 7 bases are a match to TRBD1. The V gene's germline CDR1 is SGHNT and CDR2 YYREEE (reference sequence). With 4 bases clipped from V and 0 bases from J, the junction kept 4 bases outside the gene matches. This CDR3 has 15 amino acids. In DNA form, the CDR3 reads TGTGCCAGCAGCCTTAGGACAGGCTCTGGAAACACCATATATTTT. Translated, it gives CASSLRTGSGNTIYF.

V and J are TRBV4-1 and TRBJ2-7; TRBD1 matches at 8 bases. The junction had 4 bases not matched to a gene; V was cut back by 3 bases and J by 0 bases. CDR1 MGHRA and CDR2 YSYEKL come from the germline V gene. There are 15 residues in the CDR3. The CDR3 coding sequence is TGCGCCAGCAGCCACGAAGGGACAGGCTCCTACGAGCAGTACTTC. Amino acids: CASSHEGTGSYEQYF.

The chain has TRBV11-2 and TRBJ2-2, with a tentative D call TRBD1 (5 bases). V lost 3 bases, J lost 7 bases, and 12 bases lay in between. This CDR3 has 14 residues. CDR1 is SGHAT, CDR2 FQNNGV, per germline. As DNA, the CDR3 is TGTGCCAGCAGCTTGCCTCTGGGGCGCGGGGAGCTGTTTTTT. This encodes CASSLPLGRGELFF.

The chain joins TRBV13 to TRBJ2-7, with 11 bases fitting TRBD2. This CDR3 spans 17 amino acids. Germline V gene data show CDR1 as PRHDT and CDR2 as FYEKMQ (reference sequence). V lost 0 bases and J lost 8; bases outside the gene matches: 12. The CDR3 bases are TGTGCCAGCAGCTTAGGCAGTTTTACTAGCGGGAGCCCCCAGCAGTACTTC. Its protein product is CASSLGSFTSGSPQQYF.

This clone appeared a few times. The chain couples TRBV27 to TRBJ2-2, with D tentatively TRBD1 (5 bases). V dropped 4 bases and J dropped 6 bases, with 15 bases sitting between them. Looked up from germline, CDR1 is MNHEY and CDR2 is SMNVEV (reference sequence). The CDR3 extends over 15 amino acids. CDR3 DNA: TGTGCCAGCAGTTATACAGGTCCTGGCGCCGGGGAGCTGTTTTTT. It encodes CASSYTGPGAGELFF.

This clone was picked up one time. The chain employs TRBV27 and TRBJ1-2, with D tentatively TRBD1 (6 bases). Germline CDR1 and CDR2: MNHEY and SMNVEV (reference sequence). V gave up 6 bases and J gave up 4 bases, with 15 bases separating them. CDR3 length equals 14 residues. The CDR3 sequence: CASRGDARGYGYTF. In DNA, the CDR3 is TGTGCCAGCAGGGGGGATGCCAGGGGCTATGGCTACACCTTC.

The chain combines TRBV7-9 with TRBJ2-5; 10 bases are shared with TRBD2. The CDR3 spans 15 residues. V shed 3 bases and J 3 bases; nucleotides not matched to a gene: 4. Germline values: CDR1 SEHNR, CDR2 FQNEAQ (reference sequence). The CDR3 here is CASSFWLAGEETQYF. The CDR3, as DNA: TGTGCCAGCAGCTTTTGGCTAGCGGGAGAAGAGACCCAGTACTTC.

This sequence joins TRBV6-1 and TRBJ2-7; the D gene is possibly TRBD2 (6 bases). The CDR3 is 12 residues long. The germline V gene encodes CDR1 MNHNS and CDR2 SASEGT. Trimming left V 3 bases short and J 9 bases short, with 12 bases between. This chain's CDR3 is CASSDGGLRQYF. The CDR3 DNA sequence: TGTGCCAGCAGTGATGGAGGGTTGCGGCAGTACTTC.

This chain connects TRBV18 to TRBJ2-7; 10 bases fit TRBD1. With V trimmed by 8 bases and J by 1 base, 8 bases remained unmatched. The CDR3 loop spans 15 amino acids. Per the germline V gene, CDR1 is KGHSH and CDR2 is LQKENI. The chain's CDR3 is CASKRGQGMSYEQYF. The CDR3 DNA sequence: TGTGCCAGCAAACGGGGACAGGGGATGTCCTACGAGCAGTACTTC.

The gene calls are TRBV4-1 and TRBJ1-4; perhaps TRBD1 as D (6 bases). Trimming took 4 bases from V and 4 from J, leaving 16 bases between them. Germline V gene sequence: CDR1 MGHRA, CDR2 YSYEKL. The CDR3 runs to 16 residues. In DNA form, the CDR3 reads TGCGCCAGCAGCCCCGGGCAGAGGGACATTAATGAAAAACTGTTTTTT. As protein: CASSPGQRDINEKLFF.

As for this clone: The junction differs from germline at one of its ends, possibly a read error. The chain couples TRBV11-2 to TRBJ1-6; 8 bases fit TRBD1. Germline V gene sequence: CDR1 SGHAT, CDR2 FQNNGV. CDR3 length equals 17 residues. The CDR3 DNA follows: TGTGCCAGCAGCTTAGTCCGGACAGGGTCCTTTAATTCACCCCTCCACTTT. Its translation is CASSLVRTGSFNSPLHF. Based on the CDR3 plus reference TRBV11-2 and TRBJ1-6, the full variable domain is EAGVAQSPRYKIIEKRQSVAFWCNPISGHATLYWYQQILGQGPKLLIQFQNNGVVDDSQLPKDRFSAERLKGVDSTLKIQPAKLEDSAVYLCASSLVRTGSFNSPLHFGNGTRLTVT.

The CDR3: CASSQGQGYEKLFF. In DNA form, the CDR3 reads TGCGCCAGCAGCCAGGGACAGGGGTACGAAAAACTGTTTTTT. The J gene is TRBJ1-4, the V gene TRBV4-1, with TRBD1 matching over 10 bases. Germline values: CDR1 MGHRA, CDR2 YSYEKL. This CDR3 spans 14 amino acids. V shed 3 bases and J 8 bases; nucleotides not matched to a gene: 3.

This clone was observed a handful of times. The genes are TRBV2 and TRBJ1-6; tentatively, D is TRBD1 (6 bases). CDR3 size: 14 residues. Germline CDR1 SNHLY, CDR2 FYNNEI. Between the trimmed V and J ends, which lost 1 base and 9 bases, there was a span of 10 bases. CDR3 nucleotide sequence: TGTGCCAGCAGTGAAGGAGGGGGTGTTTCACCCCTCCACTTT. Its protein is CASSEGGGVSPLHF.

The chain has TRBV11-2 and TRBJ1-1, with a possible D match to TRBD1 (5 bases). This CDR3 comprises 15 residues. Trimming removed 1 base from V and 5 bases from J, with 14 bases in between. Germline V lookup: CDR1 SGHAT, CDR2 FQNNGV. The CDR3 region is CASSLGPGPGTEAFF. The CDR3 DNA sequence: TGTGCCAGCAGCTTAGGTCCAGGGCCAGGGACTGAAGCTTTCTTT.